These T cell receptor beta chains were read from a single sample in a study of cytomegalovirus exposure and HLA in healthy donors. The table came from immunoSEQ multiplex PCR; TCRdb's copy has only in-frame clones and leaves some out. Of roughly 190,000 clones in the sample, almost 75% were seen once. Sequenced sample: PBMCs. These TCRs come from a woman between 25 and 40 years old in good health and CMV-seropositive. The CDR3 runs from the conserved cysteine through the conserved F or W. Each record gives: clone size, J gene, D gene, V gene, CDR3 DNA, CDR3 protein. A D gene is named only where the DNA matches it firmly. Clone size is stated in some rows and not others, as once, few, many or a class when expanded.

abundance: few; j_gene: TRBJ2-7; d_gene: -; v_gene: TRBV4-2; CDR3nt: TGTGCCAGCAGCCAAGAACGCGAGCGGCCTCTAGGAAACGAGCAGTACTTC; CDR3aa: CASSQERERPLGNEQYF
abundance: -; j_gene: TRBJ2-5; d_gene: TRBD1; v_gene: TRBV28; CDR3nt: TGTGCCAGCAGGAGGGGACAGGTAGGAGAGACCCAGTACTTC; CDR3aa: CASRRGQVGETQYF
abundance: once; j_gene: TRBJ2-3; d_gene: TRBD1; v_gene: TRBV10-3; CDR3nt: TGTGCCATCAGTGAAGGAGACAGGGTCCCAGATACGCAGTATTTT; CDR3aa: CAISEGDRVPDTQYF
abundance: -; j_gene: TRBJ2-7; d_gene: -; v_gene: TRBV2; CDR3nt: TGTGCCAGCGGCGACTCTTACGAGCAGTACTTC; CDR3aa: CASGDSYEQYF
abundance: -; j_gene: TRBJ2-7; d_gene: -; v_gene: TRBV7-9; CDR3nt: TGTTCCAGCAGCTTAGATACCGGGACTTTGAGGTACGAGCAGTACTTC; CDR3aa: CSSSLDTGTLRYEQYF
abundance: -; j_gene: TRBJ1-1; d_gene: -; v_gene: TRBV27; CDR3nt: TGTGCCAGCAGTTTAGAGGGGGACACTGAAGCTTTCTTT; CDR3aa: CASSLEGDTEAFF
abundance: -; j_gene: TRBJ2-1; d_gene: TRBD1; v_gene: TRBV5-1; CDR3nt: TGCGCCAGCAGCCCAGGGACAGGCCTCAACAATGAGCAGTTCTTC; CDR3aa: CASSPGTGLNNEQFF
abundance: few; j_gene: TRBJ1-3; d_gene: -; v_gene: TRBV25-1; CDR3nt: TGTGCCAGCAGTGAATTGACATCGGACACCATATATTTT; CDR3aa: CASSELTSDTIYF
abundance: once; j_gene: TRBJ1-1; d_gene: TRBD1; v_gene: TRBV28; CDR3nt: TGTGCCAGCAGCCCGCCGACAGGGACCGCCAGGGTTGAAGCTTTCTTT; CDR3aa: CASSPPTGTARVEAFF
abundance: few; j_gene: TRBJ1-1; d_gene: TRBD1; v_gene: TRBV5-4; CDR3nt: TGTGCCAGCAGCTTGCAGGGGGCTGAAGCTTTCTTT; CDR3aa: CASSLQGAEAFF
abundance: -; j_gene: TRBJ2-7; d_gene: TRBD2; v_gene: TRBV5-4; CDR3nt: TGTGCCAGCAGCTTTCGGGGGGGGGCCTACGAGCAGTACTTC; CDR3aa: CASSFRGGAYEQYF
abundance: -; j_gene: TRBJ2-7; d_gene: -; v_gene: TRBV5-6; CDR3nt: TGTGCCAGCAGCGTTCTAGCGCGCCTGCCCTACGAGCAGTACTTC; CDR3aa: CASSVLARLPYEQYF
abundance: -; j_gene: TRBJ2-7; d_gene: -; v_gene: TRBV28; CDR3nt: TGTGCCAGCAAGGAGAGGGCCGACGACGAGCAGTACTTC; CDR3aa: CASKERADDEQYF